These 19 T cell receptor beta chains were all obtained from the same sample, sequenced in a study of blood T cell repertoires in COVID-19. The assay was immunoSEQ multiplex PCR, and TCRdb's table has in-frame clones only and misses some. The sample has 130,000 to 150,000 clones; less than 90% are singletons. The sample taken for sequencing was PBMCs or T cells enriched from blood (not recorded which). Receptor source: a woman between 50 and 59 years old who had been exposed to COVID-19.

The chain has TRBV2 and TRBJ2-2, with TRBD2 matching 12 bases. This CDR3 has 16 amino acids. V shed 6 bases, J shed 0 bases, and the junction held 2 bases outside the gene matches. Looked up from germline, CDR1 is SNHLY and CDR2 is FYNNEI. CDR3 sequence reads: CASRLAGGSNTGELFF. In DNA form, the CDR3 reads TGTGCCAGCAGACTAGCGGGGGGCTCGAACACCGGGGAGCTGTTTTTT.

CDR3 residues: CAISEGGGAVNTEAFF. CDR3 coding DNA: TGTGCCATCAGTGAAGGGGGCGGGGCGGTGAACACTGAAGCTTTCTTT. The chain combines TRBV10-3 with TRBJ1-1, with 7 bases fitting TRBD1. Germline values: CDR1 ENHRY, CDR2 SYGVKD. V shed 3 bases and J 0 bases; nucleotides not matched to a gene: 7. CDR3 size: 16 residues.

The chain employs TRBV11-2 and TRBJ1-1, with D tentatively TRBD1 (5 bases). The CDR3 has 12 amino acids. V was pared by 6 bases and J by 6 bases, with 11 bases between. The germline V gene encodes CDR1 SGHAT and CDR2 FQNNGV. The DNA for the CDR3 is TGTGCCAGCAGGATCCAGGGCCCTGAAGCTTTCTTT. Translation: CASRIQGPEAFF.

This clone occurred once. The chain links TRBV2 to TRBJ1-6; a possible D gene is TRBD1 (6 bases). The ends were cut back, 9 bases at V and 7 bases at J, with 10 bases in the middle. The germline gives CDR1 SNHLY, CDR2 FYNNEI. CDR3 size: 12 residues. CDR3 sequence reads: CASHRENSPLHF. The DNA of the CDR3 is TGTGCCAGTCACAGGGAAAATTCACCCCTCCACTTT.

The sample holds one count of this clone. The chain combines TRBV6-1 with TRBJ1-6; tentative D call: TRBD1 (5 bases). Trimming shortened V by 3 bases and J by 0 bases, and 9 bases separated the two germline ends. CDR3 length equals 16 residues. Germline-derived CDR1 and CDR2 are MNHNS and SASEGT. The CDR3 DNA reads TGTGCCAGCAGTGAGGGGGAGGGCTCCTATAATTCACCCCTCCACTTT. This translates into CASSEGEGSYNSPLHF.

V gene TRBV9 combines with J gene TRBJ2-1; 7 nucleotides line up with TRBD2. Germline V gives CDR1 SGDLS, CDR2 YYNGEE. CDR3 length equals 15 residues. V shed 0 bases and J 6 bases; nucleotides not matched to a gene: 6. CDR3 DNA sequence: TGTGCCAGCAGCGTAGCTACCGGGACTACCAATGAGCAGTTCTTC. Translating gives CASSVATGTTNEQFF.

The rearrangement uses TRBV18 and TRBJ1-2; 7 bases fit TRBD1. Germline V gene lookup returns CDR1 KGHSH and CDR2 LQKENI. Losses at the gene ends were 2 bases for V and 7 bases for J; bases not matched to a gene: 7. This CDR3 is 14 amino acids long. The chain's CDR3 is CASSPEGARIGYTF. CDR3 nucleotide sequence: TGTGCCAGCTCACCAGAGGGGGCGCGAATTGGCTACACCTTC.

This chain uses TRBV12-5 with TRBJ1-4, with a tentative D call TRBD1 (6 bases). Germline CDR1 reads LGHNT; CDR2 reads FRNRAP. CDR3 length: 16 residues. Trimming removed 4 bases from V and 5 bases from J, with 17 bases in between. CDR3 residues: CASGWGTTGLNEKLFF. The DNA for the CDR3 is TGTGCTAGTGGTTGGGGAACGACAGGCTTAAATGAAAAACTGTTTTTT.

The table lists this clone with a count of one. This chain uses TRBV5-1 with TRBJ2-5; TRBD2 aligns across 9 bases. Trimming took 4 bases from V and 1 from J; bases not matched to a gene: 2. Germline V gene sequence: CDR1 SGHRS, CDR2 YFSETQ. This CDR3 has 14 amino acids. The CDR3 DNA sequence: TGCGCCAGCAGCCCGGGACTAGCCCAAGAGACCCAGTACTTC. It yields the protein CASSPGLAQETQYF.

The count of this clone is one. This CDR3 is CASSRQGIEETQYF. The CDR3 DNA is TGTGCCAGCAGCCGACAGGGGATCGAGGAGACCCAGTACTTC. The rearrangement joins TRBV5-4 to TRBJ2-5; 8 bases agree with TRBD1. With 4 bases clipped from V and 5 bases from J, the junction kept 7 bases outside the gene matches. Looked up from germline, CDR1 is SGHNT and CDR2 is YYREEE (reference sequence). The CDR3 extends over 14 amino acids.

The chain is built from TRBV7-9 and TRBJ2-5, with TRBD2 as a possible D gene (6 bases). CDR3 length equals 17 residues. Per the germline V gene, CDR1 is SEHNR and CDR2 is FQNEAQ (reference sequence). The ends were cut back, 5 bases at V and 3 bases at J, with 22 bases in the middle. CDR3 in amino acids: CASSRGSGGRREETQYF. The CDR3 coding sequence is TGTGCCAGCAGCCGAGGGTCCGGGGGAAGGAGAGAAGAGACCCAGTACTTC.

This clone was detected only once. V and J are TRBV6-1 and TRBJ2-7, with D possibly TRBD1 on 5 matching bases. Trimming cost V 3 bases and J 4 bases, with 13 bases left between them. CDR3 length equals 14 residues. Germline lookup yields CDR1 MNHNS and CDR2 SASEGT. CDR3 amino acids: CASSEWQGTYEQYF. The CDR3 DNA reads as TGTGCCAGCAGTGAGTGGCAGGGTACGTACGAGCAGTACTTC.

This clone was found once. J is TRBJ1-2 and V is TRBV12-3 or TRBV12-4, with D possibly being TRBD1 (5 bases). Deletions cut 7 bases from V and 5 bases from J, with 11 bases between. There are 12 residues in the CDR3. The CDR3 reads CASTDGGYGYTF. The CDR3 coding sequence is TGTGCCAGCACCGACGGGGGTTATGGCTACACCTTC.

The rearrangement links TRBV2 to TRBJ1-1; no clear D. CDR3 length: 13 residues. V lost 9 bases and J lost 3, with 14 bases in between. The germline CDR1 and CDR2 sequences are SNHLY and FYNNEI. For the CDR3, the DNA is TGTGCCAGTCTAGAAAACCGGGACACTGAAGCTTTCTTT. Its translation is CASLENRDTEAFF.

V gene TRBV2 combines with J gene TRBJ1-3, with 9 positions matching TRBD1. CDR1 and CDR2 (germline): SNHLY, FYNNEI. The CDR3 runs 15 residues. The V segment lost 3 bases and the J segment 5 bases; nucleotides outside the gene matches: 5. The CDR3 DNA follows: TGTGCCAGCAGTGATATGGACAGGGGAAGAAACACCATATATTTT. Translated, it gives CASSDMDRGRNTIYF.

The chain employs TRBV18 and TRBJ1-1; no clear D gene. The V and J ends lost 2 bases and 7 bases respectively, with 8 bases between them. The CDR3 runs 12 residues. Per the germline V gene, CDR1 is KGHSH and CDR2 is LQKENI. The CDR3 DNA reads as TGTGCCAGCTCACCATGGCGGCTTGAAGCTTTCTTT. It encodes CASSPWRLEAFF.

This clone was counted between two and nine times. The chain links TRBV19 to TRBJ1-2; the D gene is possibly TRBD1 (6 bases). CDR1 and CDR2 (germline): LNHDA, SQIVND (reference sequence). Deletions cut 2 bases from V and 2 bases from J, with 6 bases between. The CDR3 is made up of 13 amino acids. The DNA of the CDR3 is TGTGCCAGTAGTATAACAGGGAACTATGGCTACACCTTC. Translated, it gives CASSITGNYGYTF. The entire variable domain, with the rest obtained from reference TRBV19 and TRBJ1-2, is as follows: DGGITQSPKYLFRKEGQNVTLSCEQNLNHDAMYWYRQDPGQGLRLIYYSQIVNDFQKGDIAEGYSVSREKKESFPLTVTSAQKNPTAFYLCASSITGNYGYTFGSGTRLTVV.

The chain joins TRBV18 to TRBJ2-1; TRBD2 is a possible D gene (7 bases). This CDR3 region has 15 residues. V was pared by 3 bases and J by 8 bases, with 17 bases between. Germline CDR1 reads KGHSH; CDR2 reads LQKENI. CDR3 bases: TGTGCCAGCTCACCGATCGGGGGGCAAGCGGATGAGCAGTTCTTC. Protein product: CASSPIGGQADEQFF.

For this clone: Other nucleotide sequences from this sample produce the same CDR3. The V and J genes are TRBV25-1 and TRBJ2-5, with TRBD1 identical over 7 bases. V lost 7 bases, J lost 0 bases, and 2 bases stayed unmatched. The CDR3 totals 13 residues. Germline assignment: CDR1 MGHDK and CDR2 SYGVNS. Here the CDR3 reads CASKQGNQETQYF. The DNA for the CDR3 is TGTGCCAGCAAACAGGGGAACCAAGAGACCCAGTACTTC.